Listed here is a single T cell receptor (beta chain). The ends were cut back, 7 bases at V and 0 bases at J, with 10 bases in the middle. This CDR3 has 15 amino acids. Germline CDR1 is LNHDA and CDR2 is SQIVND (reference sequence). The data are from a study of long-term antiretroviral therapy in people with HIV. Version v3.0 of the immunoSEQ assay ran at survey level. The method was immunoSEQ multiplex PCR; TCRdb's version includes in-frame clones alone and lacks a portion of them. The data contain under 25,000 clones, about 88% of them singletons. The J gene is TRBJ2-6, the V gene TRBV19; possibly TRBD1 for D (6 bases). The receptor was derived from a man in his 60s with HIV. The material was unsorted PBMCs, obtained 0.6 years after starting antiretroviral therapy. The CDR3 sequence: CASNRVSSGANVLTF. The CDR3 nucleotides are TGTGCCAGTAACAGGGTGAGCTCTGGGGCCAACGTCCTGACTTTC.